Listed below are T cell receptor beta chains from one sample, sequenced in a study of blood T cell repertoires in COVID-19. Profiling relied on immunoSEQ multiplex PCR, and the TCRdb table lists in-frame clones only, not all of them. This sample has about 120,000 clones, with 65% to 80% found just once. The sequenced sample consisted of peripheral blood. The receptors stem from a human donor with acute or convalescent COVID-19. The donor label of this sample is uncertain. Both conserved end residues are part of each CDR3. Each record gives: D gene, J gene, clone size, V gene, CDR3 DNA, CDR3 protein. D genes are given only for firm matches. Clone size, where shown, is once, few, many, or a class for clones that have expanded.

TRBD1,TRBJ1-4,NA,TRBV15,TGTGCCACCAGCAGAGATCGAGGGGGCAAGGGTAATGAAAAACTGTTTTTT,CATSRDRGGKGNEKLFF
NA,TRBJ2-1,once,TRBV7-3,TGTGCCAGCAGTAGGGGGCTGAGGGAGGATGAGCAGTTCTTC,CASSRGLREDEQFF
TRBD2,TRBJ2-3,NA,TRBV4-2,TGTGCCAGCAGCCAAGAATGGTTATCAAGCGGGGGGGCGTCAGATACGCAGTATTTT,CASSQEWLSSGGASDTQYF
NA,TRBJ1-5,NA,TRBV19,TGTGCCAGTAGAAGAGACCCCGGAGGGCCTCAGCCCCAGCATTTT,CASRRDPGGPQPQHF
NA,TRBJ2-3,NA,TRBV27,TGTGCCAGCAAAGGACTGAGGGTCACAGATACGCAGTATTTT,CASKGLRVTDTQYF
NA,TRBJ2-5,many,TRBV6-5,TGTGCCAGCAGATTACAGGGGGGGGAGACCCAGTACTTC,CASRLQGGETQYF
NA,TRBJ2-7,NA,TRBV5-5,TGTGCCAGCAGCCCGCGGGACGATCGCTATAAGAACTACGAGCAGTACTTC,CASSPRDDRYKNYEQYF
TRBD2,TRBJ2-5,few,TRBV19,TGTGCCAGTAGTATGGGACTAGCGGGGAAAGAGACCCAGTACTTC,CASSMGLAGKETQYF
NA,TRBJ2-7,NA,TRBV21-1,TGTGCCAGCAGCGAGTCTGCCGGGACAGGGGGGGACGAGCAGTACTTC,CASSESAGTGGDEQYF
NA,TRBJ2-3,NA,TRBV6-5,TGTGCCAGCAGTTATAGAATCGCTACAGATACGCAGTATTTT,CASSYRIATDTQYF
NA,TRBJ2-7,few,TRBV24-1,TGTGCCACCAGTGATTCCGACACCTACGAGCAGTACTTC,CATSDSDTYEQYF
NA,TRBJ1-2,NA,TRBV27,TGTGCCAGCAGTTTAATGTCCAGCTATGGCTACACCTTC,CASSLMSSYGYTF
TRBD1,TRBJ1-1,few,TRBV28,TGTGCCAGCGGCCGATGGGGACAGGGCCCTGAAGCTTTCTTT,CASGRWGQGPEAFF
TRBD2,TRBJ2-7,NA,TRBV7-2,TGTGCCAGCAGCGCCAGCGGGGGGGCGAGATACGAGCAGTACTTC,CASSASGGARYEQYF
NA,TRBJ1-5,NA,TRBV28,TGTGCCAGCAGTTTTATCAGGGGTCCTACCAATCAGCCCCAGCATTTT,CASSFIRGPTNQPQHF
TRBD1,TRBJ1-1,NA,TRBV4-1,TGCGCCAGCAGCCAAGCCGGGACAGGGAACACTGAAGCTTTCTTT,CASSQAGTGNTEAFF
NA,TRBJ1-6,NA,TRBV6-5,TGTGCCAGCCAGGAAAGCTCCTATAATTCACCCCTCCACTTT,CASQESSYNSPLHF
NA,TRBJ1-2,once,TRBV10-3,TGTGCCCTTCGGGGGGGCCTAAACTATGGCTACACCTTC,CALRGGLNYGYTF
TRBD2,TRBJ2-3,NA,TRBV2,TGTGCCAGCAGCCTCATTTTTATTTGGGGGGGGACTAGCACAGATACGCAGTATTTT,CASSLIFIWGGTSTDTQYF
TRBD1,TRBJ1-6,NA,TRBV7-2,TGTGCCAGCAGCTTAGAGACAGGGCTTAATTCACCCCTCCACTTT,CASSLETGLNSPLHF
TRBD2,TRBJ2-2,NA,TRBV19,TGTGCCAGTAGGCCAGCTAGCGGGGGGAACACCGGGGAGCTGTTTTTT,CASRPASGGNTGELFF
NA,TRBJ1-5,many,TRBV5-1,TGCGCCAGCAGCTTGGGGGACGCGGGAAGCAATCAGCCCCAGCATTTT,CASSLGDAGSNQPQHF
TRBD1,TRBJ2-6,many,TRBV6-5,TGTGCCAGCAATAGACAGGGGGCCGGGGCCAACGTCCTGACTTTC,CASNRQGAGANVLTF
NA,TRBJ1-2,NA,TRBV7-9,TGTGCCAGCAGCTTAGGAGGGGAGGGGTATGGCTACACCTTC,CASSLGGEGYGYTF
NA,TRBJ1-5,NA,TRBV12-3/TRBV12-4,TGTGCCAGCACCACTTACGGGGGGCAGCCCCAGCATTTT,CASTTYGGQPQHF
TRBD2,TRBJ2-2,NA,TRBV4-1,TGCGCCAGCAGCCAAGGAGCGGGGGCAACCGGGGAGCTGTTTTTT,CASSQGAGATGELFF
NA,TRBJ2-1,NA,TRBV19,TGTGCCAGTAGTATGTCCCGACGACTGAACAATGAGCAGTTCTTC,CASSMSRRLNNEQFF
TRBD1,TRBJ2-5,once,TRBV5-1,TGCGCCAGCAGCCCCGGGACAGGCCAAGAGACCCAGTACTTC,CASSPGTGQETQYF
NA,TRBJ2-3,once,TRBV11-2,TGTGCCAGCAGCCTAACAGGGATGTTCACAGATACGCAGTATTTT,CASSLTGMFTDTQYF
NA,TRBJ1-1,NA,TRBV28,TGTGCCAGCAATGCAACGCCGGGTCCTGGGAACACTGAAGCTTTCTTT,CASNATPGPGNTEAFF
NA,TRBJ1-6,NA,TRBV7-2,TGTGCCAGCAGCTTAACATATAATTCACCCCTCCACTTT,CASSLTYNSPLHF
NA,TRBJ1-5,once,TRBV19,TGTGCCAGTAGTACAGGCCCGTATAGCAATCAGCCCCAGCATTTT,CASSTGPYSNQPQHF
TRBD1,TRBJ2-3,once,TRBV2,TGTGCCAGCAGTGCCCAGGGGGCAGGCACAGATACGCAGTATTTT,CASSAQGAGTDTQYF
TRBD2,TRBJ2-5,NA,TRBV3-1/TRBV3-2,TGTGCCAGCAGCGAGGGACTACTGGGGACCCAGTACTTC,CASSEGLLGTQYF
NA,TRBJ1-5,NA,TRBV28,TGTGCCAGCAGTTTGTACGGGAGCAATCAGCCCCAGCATTTT,CASSLYGSNQPQHF
NA,TRBJ1-2,NA,TRBV27,TGTGCCAGCAGTTTAAGACGACAGAACTATGGCTACACCTTC,CASSLRRQNYGYTF
NA,TRBJ2-5,many,TRBV13,TGTGCCAGCAGCTTAGTCCCAGGAGAGACCCAGTACTTC,CASSLVPGETQYF
NA,TRBJ2-2,few,TRBV4-1,TGCGCCAGCAGCCAAAGCCCACTAGTTCCCGGGGAGCTGTTTTTT,CASSQSPLVPGELFF
NA,TRBJ2-1,NA,TRBV2,TGTGCCAGCAGTGACTGGGGCGAGCAGTTCTTC,CASSDWGEQFF
NA,TRBJ2-7,NA,TRBV14,TGTGCCAGCAGCCTCGCACGCCAGTACGAGCAGTACTTC,CASSLARQYEQYF
TRBD1,TRBJ2-2,NA,TRBV7-3,TGTGCCAGCAGTCCCGGGACAGGGTATACCGGGGAGCTGTTTTTT,CASSPGTGYTGELFF
NA,TRBJ1-1,NA,TRBV6-1,TGTGCCAGCATCCGACAGTCAGGCACTGAAGCTTTCTTT,CASIRQSGTEAFF
NA,TRBJ1-1,NA,TRBV28,TGTGCCAGCAGCCGCCGGAGGTTTAGGAACACTGAAGCTTTCTTT,CASSRRRFRNTEAFF
TRBD2,TRBJ2-5,NA,TRBV6-5,TGTGCCAGCAGCCGGGACTATTCGGAGACCCAGTACTTC,CASSRDYSETQYF
NA,TRBJ1-2,few,TRBV18,TGTGCCAGCTCTCCCTCGACAACTAACTATGGCTACACCTTC,CASSPSTTNYGYTF
NA,TRBJ1-2,once,TRBV29-1,TGCAGCGTTGCGGGCTATGGCTACACCTTC,CSVAGYGYTF
TRBD1,TRBJ2-7,NA,TRBV5-1,TGCGCCAGCAGCTTACAACCGGGACAGCTATACGAGCAGTACTTC,CASSLQPGQLYEQYF
TRBD1,TRBJ1-4,NA,TRBV18,TGTGCCACCAACAGGGGATCTAATGAAAAACTGTTTTTT,CATNRGSNEKLFF
NA,TRBJ1-2,NA,TRBV18,TGTGCCAGCTCACCACGCCCCCACGACAGATTGGGAGGCTACACCTTC,CASSPRPHDRLGGYTF
NA,TRBJ1-2,NA,TRBV27,TGTGCCAGCAGTTTTGACAGACGGTATGGCTACACCTTC,CASSFDRRYGYTF
TRBD1,TRBJ1-6,NA,TRBV6-5,TGTGCCAGCAGTTACGGGGGACAGGGGAATTCACCCCTCCACTTT,CASSYGGQGNSPLHF
TRBD2,TRBJ2-2,NA,TRBV9,TGTGCCAGCAGCGTAGTGGCTAGCGGGGGCTCGAACACCGGGGAGCTGTTTTTT,CASSVVASGGSNTGELFF
NA,TRBJ1-2,few,TRBV6-5,TGTGCCAGCACCTCTTTTCTAGGCGGCTACACCTTC,CASTSFLGGYTF
NA,TRBJ2-3,NA,TRBV11-2,TGTGCCAGCAGCTTGATGCCAGGGGGGACAGATACGCAGTATTTT,CASSLMPGGTDTQYF
NA,TRBJ1-2,medium-sized,TRBV6-6,TGTGCCAGCAGTTACTCAAGGGGAAAGGGCTACACCTTC,CASSYSRGKGYTF
NA,TRBJ2-2,NA,TRBV19,TGTGCCAGTAGTAGGGGGCGACTAGCCTCACAAACGGCCGGGGAGCTGTTTTTT,CASSRGRLASQTAGELFF